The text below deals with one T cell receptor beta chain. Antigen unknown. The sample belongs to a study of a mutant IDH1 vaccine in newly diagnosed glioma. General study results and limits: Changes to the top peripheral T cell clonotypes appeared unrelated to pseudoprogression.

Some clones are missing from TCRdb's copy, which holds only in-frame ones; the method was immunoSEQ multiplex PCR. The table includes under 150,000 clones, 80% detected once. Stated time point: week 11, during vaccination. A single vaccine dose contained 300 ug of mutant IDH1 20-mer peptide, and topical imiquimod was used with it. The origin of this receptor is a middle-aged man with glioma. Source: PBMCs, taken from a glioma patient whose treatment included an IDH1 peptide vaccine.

In DNA, the CDR3 is TGCGCCAGCAGCACCGACAGCATATATGGCTACACCTTC. Protein sequence: CASSTDSIYGYTF. V usage is TRBV5-1 and J usage is TRBJ1-2; D might be TRBD1 (5 bases). Trimming took off 4 bases at V and 5 bases at J, with 12 bases between the two ends. The CDR3 spans 13 residues. From germline, CDR1 is SGHRS and CDR2 YFSETQ.